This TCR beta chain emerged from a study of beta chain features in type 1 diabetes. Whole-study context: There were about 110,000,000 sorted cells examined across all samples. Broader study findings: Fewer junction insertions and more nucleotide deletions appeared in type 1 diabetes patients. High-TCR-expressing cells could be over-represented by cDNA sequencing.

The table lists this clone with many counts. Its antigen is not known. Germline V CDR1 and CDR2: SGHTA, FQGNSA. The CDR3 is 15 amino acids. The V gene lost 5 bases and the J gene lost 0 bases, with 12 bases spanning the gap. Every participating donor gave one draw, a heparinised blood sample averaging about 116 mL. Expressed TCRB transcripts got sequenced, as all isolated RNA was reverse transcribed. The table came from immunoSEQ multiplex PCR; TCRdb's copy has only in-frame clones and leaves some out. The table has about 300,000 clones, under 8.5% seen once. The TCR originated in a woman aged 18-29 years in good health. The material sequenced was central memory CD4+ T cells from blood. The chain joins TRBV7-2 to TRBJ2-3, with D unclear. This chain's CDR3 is CASSGMVSSTDTQYF. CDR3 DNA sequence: TGTGCCAGCAGCGGGATGGTATCTAGCACAGATACGCAGTATTTT.